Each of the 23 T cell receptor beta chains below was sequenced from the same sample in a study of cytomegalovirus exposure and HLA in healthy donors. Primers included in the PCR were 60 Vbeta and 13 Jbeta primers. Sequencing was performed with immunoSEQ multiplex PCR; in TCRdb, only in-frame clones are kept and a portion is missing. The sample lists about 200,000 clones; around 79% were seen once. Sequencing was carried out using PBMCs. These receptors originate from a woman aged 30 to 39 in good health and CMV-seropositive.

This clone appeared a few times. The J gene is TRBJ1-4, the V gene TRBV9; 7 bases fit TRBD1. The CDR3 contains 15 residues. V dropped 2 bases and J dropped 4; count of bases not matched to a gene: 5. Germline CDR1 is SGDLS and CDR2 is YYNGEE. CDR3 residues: CASSVTGADNEKLFF. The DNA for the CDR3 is TGTGCCAGCAGCGTTACAGGGGCCGATAATGAAAAACTGTTTTTT.

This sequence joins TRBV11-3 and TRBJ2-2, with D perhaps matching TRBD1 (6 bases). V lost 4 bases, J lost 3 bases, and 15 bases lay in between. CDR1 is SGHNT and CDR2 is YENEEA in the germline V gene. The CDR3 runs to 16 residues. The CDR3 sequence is CASSSPAGVHTGELFF. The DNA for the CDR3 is TGTGCCAGCAGCTCCCCTGCAGGGGTCCACACCGGGGAGCTGTTTTTT.

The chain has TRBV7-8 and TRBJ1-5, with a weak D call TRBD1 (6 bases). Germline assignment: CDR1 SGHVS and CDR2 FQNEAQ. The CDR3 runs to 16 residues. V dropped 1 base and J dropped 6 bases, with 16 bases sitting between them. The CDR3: CASSLGGAGAGQPQHF. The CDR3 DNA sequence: TGTGCCAGCAGCTTAGGAGGGGCAGGGGCAGGTCAGCCCCAGCATTTT.

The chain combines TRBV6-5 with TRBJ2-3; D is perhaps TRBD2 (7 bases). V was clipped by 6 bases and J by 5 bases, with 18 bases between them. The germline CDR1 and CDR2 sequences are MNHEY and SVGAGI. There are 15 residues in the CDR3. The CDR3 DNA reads TGTGCCAGCAGCTCCTCTCGAGGGGGGGGAGATACGCAGTATTTT. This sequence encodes CASSSSRGGGDTQYF.

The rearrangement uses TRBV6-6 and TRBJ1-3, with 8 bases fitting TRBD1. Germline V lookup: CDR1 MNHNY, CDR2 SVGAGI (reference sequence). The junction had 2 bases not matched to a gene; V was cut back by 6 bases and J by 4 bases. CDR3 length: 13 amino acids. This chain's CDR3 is CASRRTGGNTIYF. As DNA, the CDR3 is TGTGCCAGCAGACGGACAGGGGGAAACACCATATATTTT.

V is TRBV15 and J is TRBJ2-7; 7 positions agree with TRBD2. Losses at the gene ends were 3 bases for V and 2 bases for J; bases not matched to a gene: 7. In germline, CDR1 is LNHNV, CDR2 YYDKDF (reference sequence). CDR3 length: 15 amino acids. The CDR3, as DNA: TGTGCCACCAGCAGCTCCGGGACTACCGCCTACGAGCAGTACTTC. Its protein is CATSSSGTTAYEQYF.

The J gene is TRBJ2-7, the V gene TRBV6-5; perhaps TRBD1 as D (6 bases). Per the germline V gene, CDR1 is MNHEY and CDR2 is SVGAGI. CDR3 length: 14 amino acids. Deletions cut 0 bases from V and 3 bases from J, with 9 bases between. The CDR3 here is CASSYSTGFYEQYF. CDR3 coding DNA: TGTGCCAGCAGTTACTCCACAGGGTTCTACGAGCAGTACTTC.

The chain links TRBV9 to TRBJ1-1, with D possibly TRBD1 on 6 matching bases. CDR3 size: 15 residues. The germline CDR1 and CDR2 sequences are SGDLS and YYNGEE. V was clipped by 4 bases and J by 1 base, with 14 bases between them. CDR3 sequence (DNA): TGTGCCAGCAGCCCGGAAGGGGGTGGGAACACTGAAGCTTTCTTT. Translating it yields CASSPEGGGNTEAFF.

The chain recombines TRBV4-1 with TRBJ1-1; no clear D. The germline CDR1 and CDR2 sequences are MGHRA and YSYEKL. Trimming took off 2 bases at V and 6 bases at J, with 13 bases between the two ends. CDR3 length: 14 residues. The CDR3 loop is CASSQREQSPEAFF. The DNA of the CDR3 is TGCGCCAGCAGCCAACGGGAGCAGAGCCCTGAAGCTTTCTTT.

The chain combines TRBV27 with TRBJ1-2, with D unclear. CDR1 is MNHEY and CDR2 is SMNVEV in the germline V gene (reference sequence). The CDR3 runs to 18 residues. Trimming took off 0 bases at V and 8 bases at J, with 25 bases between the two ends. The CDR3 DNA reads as TGTGCCAGCAGTTTATCCCAGGATAGACGGTTTAAGGCTGGAGGCTACACCTTC. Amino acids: CASSLSQDRRFKAGGYTF.

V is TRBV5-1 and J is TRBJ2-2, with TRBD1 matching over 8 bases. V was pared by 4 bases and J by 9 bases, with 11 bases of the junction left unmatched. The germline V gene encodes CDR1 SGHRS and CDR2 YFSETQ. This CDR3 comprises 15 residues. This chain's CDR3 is CASSVGQVMLRELFF. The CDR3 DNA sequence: TGCGCCAGCAGCGTGGGACAGGTGATGTTGCGGGAGCTGTTTTTT. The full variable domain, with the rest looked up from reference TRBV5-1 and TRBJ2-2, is KAGVTQTPRYLIKTRGQQVTLSCSPISGHRSVSWYQQTPGQGLQFLFEYFSETQRNKGNFPGRFSGRQFSNSRSEMNVSTLELGDSALYLCASSVGQVMLRELFFGEGSRLTVL.

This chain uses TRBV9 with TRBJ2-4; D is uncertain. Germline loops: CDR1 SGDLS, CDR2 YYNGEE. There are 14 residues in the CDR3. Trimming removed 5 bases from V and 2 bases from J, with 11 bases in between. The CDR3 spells CASSQESTKNIQYF. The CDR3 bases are TGTGCCAGCAGTCAAGAGAGCACCAAAAACATTCAGTACTTC.

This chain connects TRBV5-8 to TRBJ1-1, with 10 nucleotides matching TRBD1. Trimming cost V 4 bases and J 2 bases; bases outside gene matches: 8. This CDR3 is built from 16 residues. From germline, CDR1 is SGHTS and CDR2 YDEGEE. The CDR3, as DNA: TGTGCCAGCAGCGCAACCGGGACAGGGGTTAACACTGAAGCTTTCTTT. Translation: CASSATGTGVNTEAFF.

The CDR3 region is CASSQALQETQYF. CDR3 nucleotides: TGCGCCAGCAGCCAAGCCCTGCAAGAGACCCAGTACTTC. The rearrangement uses TRBV4-3 and TRBJ2-5, with unresolved D. CDR1 is LGHNA, CDR2 YSLEER, per germline. The CDR3 spans 13 residues. Between the trimmed V and J ends, which lost 1 base and 2 bases, there was a span of 5 bases.

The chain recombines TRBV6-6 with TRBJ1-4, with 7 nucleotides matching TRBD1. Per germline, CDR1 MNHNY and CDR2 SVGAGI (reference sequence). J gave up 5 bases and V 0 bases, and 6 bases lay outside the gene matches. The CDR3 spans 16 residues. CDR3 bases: TGTGCCAGCAGTTACTCGCCGGGACAGAGGAATGAAAAACTGTTTTTT. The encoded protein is CASSYSPGQRNEKLFF.

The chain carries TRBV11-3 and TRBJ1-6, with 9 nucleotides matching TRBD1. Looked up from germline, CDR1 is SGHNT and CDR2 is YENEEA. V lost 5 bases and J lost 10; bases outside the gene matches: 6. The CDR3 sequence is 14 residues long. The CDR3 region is CASSRGTGSSPLHF. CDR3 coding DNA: TGTGCCAGCAGCAGGGGGACAGGGTCATCACCCCTCCACTTT.

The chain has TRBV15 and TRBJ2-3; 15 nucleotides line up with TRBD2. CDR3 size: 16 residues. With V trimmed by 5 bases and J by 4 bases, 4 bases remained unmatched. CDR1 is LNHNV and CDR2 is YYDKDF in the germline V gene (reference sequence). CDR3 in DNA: TGTGCCACCAGCCCAAGGACTAGCGGGGGGGCAGATACGCAGTATTTT. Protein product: CATSPRTSGGADTQYF. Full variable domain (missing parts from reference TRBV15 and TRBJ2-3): DAMVIQNPRYQVTQFGKPVTLSCSQTLNHNVMYWYQQKSSQAPKLLFHYYDKDFNNEADTPDNFQSRRPNTSFCFLDIRSPGLGDTAMYLCATSPRTSGGADTQYFGPGTRLTVL.

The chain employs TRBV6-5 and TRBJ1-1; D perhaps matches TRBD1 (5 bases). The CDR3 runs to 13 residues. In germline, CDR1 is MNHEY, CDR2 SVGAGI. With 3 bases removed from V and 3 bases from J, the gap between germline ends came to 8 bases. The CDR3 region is CASSYTTDTEAFF. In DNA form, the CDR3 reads TGTGCCAGCAGTTATACGACAGACACTGAAGCTTTCTTT.

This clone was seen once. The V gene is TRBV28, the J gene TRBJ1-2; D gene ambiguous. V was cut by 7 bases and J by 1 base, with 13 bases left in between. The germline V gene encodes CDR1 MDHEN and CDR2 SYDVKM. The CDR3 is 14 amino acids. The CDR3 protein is CASMTGLFNYGYTF. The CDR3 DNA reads TGTGCCAGCATGACGGGTCTTTTTAACTATGGCTACACCTTC.

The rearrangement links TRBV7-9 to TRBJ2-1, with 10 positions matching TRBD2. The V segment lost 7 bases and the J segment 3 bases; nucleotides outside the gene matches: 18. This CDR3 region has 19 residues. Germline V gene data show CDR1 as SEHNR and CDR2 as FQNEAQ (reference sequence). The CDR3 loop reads CASTPRRLAGENSYNEQFF. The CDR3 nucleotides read TGTGCCAGCACACCTCGGAGGCTAGCGGGAGAAAACAGCTACAATGAGCAGTTCTTC.

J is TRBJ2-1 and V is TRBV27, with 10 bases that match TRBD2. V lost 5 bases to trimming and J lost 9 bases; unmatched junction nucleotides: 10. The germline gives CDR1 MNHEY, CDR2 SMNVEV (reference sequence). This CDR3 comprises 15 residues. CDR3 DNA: TGTGCCAGCAGTCCCCCTAGCGGGAGCTCTGGTGAGCAGTTCTTC. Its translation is CASSPPSGSSGEQFF.

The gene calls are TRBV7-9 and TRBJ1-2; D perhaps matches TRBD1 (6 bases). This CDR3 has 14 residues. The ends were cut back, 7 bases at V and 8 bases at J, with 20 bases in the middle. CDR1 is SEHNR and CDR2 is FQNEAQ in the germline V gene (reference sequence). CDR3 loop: CASKAGDTSEGYTF. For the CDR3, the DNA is TGTGCCAGCAAAGCAGGGGACACTTCTGAAGGCTACACCTTC. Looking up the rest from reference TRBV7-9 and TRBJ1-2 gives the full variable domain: DTGVSQNPRHKITKRGQNVTFRCDPISEHNRLYWYRQTLGQGPEFLTYFQNEAQLEKSRLLSDRFSAERPKGSFSTLEIQRTEQGDSAMYLCASKAGDTSEGYTFGSGTRLTVV.

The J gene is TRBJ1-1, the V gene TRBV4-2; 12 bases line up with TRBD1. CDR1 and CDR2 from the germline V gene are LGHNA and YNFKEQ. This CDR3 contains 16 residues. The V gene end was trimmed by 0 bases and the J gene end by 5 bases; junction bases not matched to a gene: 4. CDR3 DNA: TGTGCCAGCAGCCAAGATCGGGGACAGGGGGCTACTGAAGCTTTCTTT. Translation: CASSQDRGQGATEAFF.